This passage covers 25 T cell receptor beta chains from one sample sequenced in a study of T cells after yellow fever vaccination (dated by TCRdb to between 2017 and 2020). Preparation of the library involved 5' RACE. The run used an Illumina HiSeq 2500. TCRdb ran its own pipeline on the public reads, namely fastp trimming at Q25 and MiXCR clone calling, and kept in-frame beta chains. Duplicate CDR3 protein sequences are folded into a single record with the most common DNA and genes. The sample includes under 70,000 distinct CDR3 sequences, with about 6.6% observed a single time. The top ten clones comprise under 45% of the sample. The treatment or condition label, as the study defines it: live attenuated yellow fever vaccine strain. Source: CD8+ T cells sorted from PBMCs, taken on the day of the first yellow fever vaccination. The source is a man younger than 35 who received the YFV17D yellow fever vaccine.

This chain uses TRBV27 with TRBJ2-6; TRBD1 is a possible D gene (5 bases). CDR1 is MNHEY and CDR2 is SMNVEV in the germline V gene (reference sequence). The CDR3 covers 16 residues. With 5 bases removed from V and 0 bases from J, the gap between germline ends came to 11 bases. Written as DNA, the CDR3 is TGTGCCAGCAGTGGCAGGGTTGTCTCTGGGGCCAACGTCCTGACTTTC. This sequence encodes CASSGRVVSGANVLTF.

This clonotype was detected ten times or more. The CDR3 here is CASSQAQGINEQFF. The CDR3 coding sequence is TGTGCCAGCAGCCAAGCCCAGGGGATCAATGAGCAGTTCTTC. The J gene is TRBJ2-1, the V gene TRBV4-2, with a possible D match to TRBD1 (6 bases). Germline V gives CDR1 LGHNA, CDR2 YNFKEQ. Trimming pared 1 base from V and 6 bases from J, leaving 10 bases between. This CDR3 has 14 residues.

The chain joins TRBV7-9 to TRBJ2-1; D call uncertain. The CDR3 is made up of 14 amino acids. In germline, CDR1 is SEHNR, CDR2 FQNEAQ (reference sequence). V gave up 8 bases and J gave up 4 bases, with 15 bases separating them. CDR3 DNA sequence: TGTGCCAGCCGACCAAAAGGCGCTTACAATGAGCAGTTCTTC. Translated, it gives CASRPKGAYNEQFF.

In the case of this clonotype: Being one base from a much bigger clone, this may be a read error. The CDR3 nucleotides are TGTTCCAGCAGAACAGGGTCTGGTACGCAGTATTTT. This codes for CSSRTGSGTQYF. V is TRBV12-3 or TRBV12-4 and J is TRBJ2-3, with a tentative D call TRBD1 (6 bases). The CDR3 has 12 amino acids.

This chain joins TRBV11-2 and TRBJ2-7; D possibly corresponds to TRBD2 (5 bases). This CDR3 spans 13 amino acids. Germline V gene sequence: CDR1 SGHAT, CDR2 FQNNGV. Trimming removed 2 bases from V and 5 bases from J, with 10 bases in between. CDR3 amino acids: CASSLREFDEQYF. For the CDR3, the DNA is TGTGCCAGCAGCTTAAGGGAGTTCGACGAGCAGTACTTC.

The rearrangement links TRBV7-9 to TRBJ2-2, with D unclear. The CDR3 is 10 residues long. The V end lost 3 bases, the J end lost 7 bases, and 0 bases lay between the germline ends. The germline V gene has CDR1 SEHNR and CDR2 FQNEAQ (reference sequence). As DNA, the CDR3 is TGTGCCAGCAGCTTCGGGGAGCTGTTTTTT. Protein product: CASSFGELFF.

This clonotype turned up a few times. This chain links TRBV5-1 with TRBJ2-5; D gene uncertain. The CDR3 is made up of 13 amino acids. The germline V gene encodes CDR1 SGHRS and CDR2 YFSETQ. V lost 4 bases and J 8 bases, leaving 15 bases between the germline ends. The CDR3 loop reads CASSDDTYVTQYF. Written as DNA, the CDR3 is TGCGCCAGCAGCGACGACACCTATGTCACCCAGTACTTC.

This clonotype has a count of ten or more. The gene calls are TRBV27 and TRBJ1-3; D gene uncertain. V shed 8 bases and J shed 4 bases, with 12 bases lying between them. Germline CDR1 is MNHEY and CDR2 is SMNVEV (reference sequence). CDR3 length: 13 residues. As DNA, the CDR3 is TGTGCCAGCGCCCCCTTTGCCGGAAACACCATATATTTT. It yields the protein CASAPFAGNTIYF.

The table lists this clonotype with many counts. The chain carries TRBV7-9 and TRBJ1-1; D is undetermined. Trimming pared 5 bases from V and 11 bases from J, leaving 9 bases between. The CDR3 contains 10 residues. Looked up from germline, CDR1 is SEHNR and CDR2 is FQNEAQ (reference sequence). The CDR3 sequence is CASSLMEAFF. As DNA, the CDR3 is TGTGCCAGCAGCCTAATGGAGGCTTTCTTT.

V is TRBV4-3 and J is TRBJ1-1; D gene uncertain. The CDR3 has 15 residues. CDR1 and CDR2 from the germline V gene are LGHNA and YSLEER. Trimming shortened V by 1 base and J by 1 base, and 10 bases separated the two germline ends. The CDR3 DNA is TGCGCCAGCAGCCAAGCCCCCGCCGGGAACACTGAAGCTTTCTTT. This translates into CASSQAPAGNTEAFF.

The genes are TRBV7-9 and TRBJ2-7; tentatively, D is TRBD1 (6 bases). Germline assignment: CDR1 SEHNR and CDR2 FQNEAQ (reference sequence). This CDR3 region has 14 residues. Trimming removed 2 bases from V and 6 bases from J, with 14 bases in between. CDR3 in amino acids: CASSLTGTPAEQYV. CDR3 coding DNA: TGTGCCAGCAGCTTAACCGGGACACCCGCCGAGCAGTACGTC.

This clonotype showed up many times. The chain is built from TRBV5-6 and TRBJ2-3; D remains ambiguous. Trimming removed 0 bases from V and 1 base from J, with 12 bases in between. Germline values: CDR1 SGHDT, CDR2 YYEEEE. CDR3 length equals 16 residues. The CDR3: CASSLDGQKRTDTQYF. The CDR3 nucleotides are TGTGCCAGCAGCTTGGACGGGCAAAAGCGCACAGATACGCAGTATTTT.

This clonotype was found many times. This sequence joins TRBV11-1 and TRBJ2-6, with TRBD1 identical over 8 bases. CDR1 SGHAT and CDR2 FQDESV come from the germline V gene (reference sequence). There are 18 residues in the CDR3. The trim removed 8 bases at V and 4 bases at J, leaving 16 bases unmatched. The CDR3 spells CASLTRGQGAHGANVLTF. The CDR3 region has the DNA TGTGCCAGCTTAACTAGGGGTCAGGGGGCGCACGGGGCCAACGTCCTGACTTTC.

This clonotype was detected many times. The J gene is TRBJ2-2, the V gene TRBV6-1; unclear D gene. Deletions cut 8 bases from V and 4 bases from J, with 8 bases between. The CDR3 runs 12 residues. Germline CDR1 MNHNS, CDR2 SASEGT. The CDR3 sequence is CASQWGTGELFF. In DNA, the CDR3 is TGTGCCAGCCAGTGGGGCACCGGGGAGCTGTTTTTT.

V and J are TRBV7-8 and TRBJ1-2; D gene uncertain. The CDR3 extends over 16 amino acids. CDR1 and CDR2 (germline): SGHVS, FQNEAQ. V lost 4 bases, J lost 1 base, and 16 bases lay in between. CDR3 coding DNA: TGTGCCAGCAGCTCTCCGAGGTTTACCCTTAACTATGGCTACACCTTC. Translated: CASSSPRFTLNYGYTF.

This clonotype was seen ten or more times. The CDR3 nucleotides read TGCGCCAGCAGCCAAGGGCCCGCAGGGGGAGACAAAAACATTCAGTACTTC. Its translation: CASSQGPAGGDKNIQYF. The J gene is TRBJ2-4, the V gene TRBV4-1, with 7 bases that match TRBD1. The CDR3 has 17 residues. V was pared by 1 base and J by 3 bases, with 9 bases of the junction left unmatched. The V gene's germline CDR1 is MGHRA and CDR2 YSYEKL.

This clonotype was counted at least ten times. V and J are TRBV5-1 and TRBJ1-2; weak D call: TRBD1 (5 bases). The V and J ends lost 5 bases and 3 bases respectively, with 14 bases between them. This CDR3 is built from 14 residues. Per germline, CDR1 SGHRS and CDR2 YFSETQ. In nucleotides, the CDR3 is TGCGCCAGCAGTTCATGGGGCAGGGACTATGGCTACACCTTC. Translation gives CASSSWGRDYGYTF.

The table lists this clonotype with many counts. This chain joins TRBV4-3 and TRBJ1-2; D gene ambiguous. Germline values: CDR1 LGHNA, CDR2 YSLEER. The V end was cut by 0 bases, the J end by 1 base, with 9 bases between. This CDR3 spans 15 amino acids. The CDR3 bases are TGCGCCAGCAGCCAAGACTTTAACAGTAACTATGGCTACACCTTC. It codes for CASSQDFNSNYGYTF.

In its sample, this clonotype was seen many times. The chain links TRBV7-9 to TRBJ2-7, with no clear D. V lost 6 bases and J 0 bases, leaving 9 bases between the germline ends. This CDR3 contains 13 residues. From germline, CDR1 is SEHNR and CDR2 FQNEAQ (reference sequence). CDR3 amino acids: CASRDAYSYEQYF. DNA of the CDR3: TGTGCCAGCAGGGACGCATACTCCTACGAGCAGTACTTC.

This clonotype was picked up a small number of times. The chain has TRBV12-3 or TRBV12-4 and TRBJ2-4; 10 nucleotides agree with TRBD2. The CDR3 has 16 residues. V lost 5 bases and J lost 3; bases outside the gene matches: 7. The CDR3 coding sequence is TGTGCCAGCAGTCTCAGCGGGGGGGCGGTCAAAAACATTCAGTACTTC. This translates into CASSLSGGAVKNIQYF.

The rearrangement joins TRBV4-1 to TRBJ2-1; D remains ambiguous. V was pared by 2 bases and J by 5 bases, with 7 bases between. CDR1 is MGHRA and CDR2 is YSYEKL in the germline V gene. CDR3 length: 13 residues. CDR3 sequence: CASSQPPNNEQFF. The CDR3 DNA is TGCGCCAGCAGCCAACCGCCGAACAATGAGCAGTTCTTC.

J is TRBJ2-3 and V is TRBV6-2 or TRBV6-3; no definite D call. The V gene's germline CDR1 is MNHEY and CDR2 SVGEGT. The CDR3 runs 15 residues. The germline V and J ends were trimmed by 7 bases and 3 bases, with 17 bases remaining between them. The CDR3 region is CASKSVTQVTDTQYF. The DNA for the CDR3 is TGTGCCAGCAAGTCCGTGACTCAGGTGACAGATACGCAGTATTTT.

The table lists this clonotype with a few counts. The chain couples TRBV5-1 to TRBJ2-7, with 9 nucleotides matching TRBD1. The CDR3 sequence is 15 residues long. V shed 4 bases and J 0 bases; nucleotides not matched to a gene: 5. CDR1 and CDR2 (germline): SGHRS, YFSETQ. This CDR3 is CASSPRDRDSYEQYF. CDR3 coding DNA: TGCGCCAGCAGCCCCCGGGACAGGGACTCCTACGAGCAGTACTTC.

This clonotype appeared a few times. The CDR3 DNA reads as TGTGCCAGCAGCTTGACAGGGGGCTTCAACGAGCAGTACGTC. Amino acid sequence: CASSLTGGFNEQYV. The rearrangement joins TRBV7-9 to TRBJ2-7; 10 nucleotides align to TRBD1. Germline V lookup: CDR1 SEHNR, CDR2 FQNEAQ (reference sequence). The CDR3 is 14 amino acids. V was clipped by 3 bases and J by 5 bases; unmatched bases: 4.

This clonotype showed up many times. The chain is built from TRBV7-9 and TRBJ1-5; 8 bases line up with TRBD1. The V gene end was trimmed by 5 bases and the J gene end by 2 bases; junction bases not matched to a gene: 8. CDR1 and CDR2 (germline): SEHNR, FQNEAQ (reference sequence). This CDR3 has 16 residues. CDR3 coding DNA: TGTGCCAGCAGCATGGGACAGGTAACTGGCAATCAGCCCCAGCATTTT. Amino acids: CASSMGQVTGNQPQHF.